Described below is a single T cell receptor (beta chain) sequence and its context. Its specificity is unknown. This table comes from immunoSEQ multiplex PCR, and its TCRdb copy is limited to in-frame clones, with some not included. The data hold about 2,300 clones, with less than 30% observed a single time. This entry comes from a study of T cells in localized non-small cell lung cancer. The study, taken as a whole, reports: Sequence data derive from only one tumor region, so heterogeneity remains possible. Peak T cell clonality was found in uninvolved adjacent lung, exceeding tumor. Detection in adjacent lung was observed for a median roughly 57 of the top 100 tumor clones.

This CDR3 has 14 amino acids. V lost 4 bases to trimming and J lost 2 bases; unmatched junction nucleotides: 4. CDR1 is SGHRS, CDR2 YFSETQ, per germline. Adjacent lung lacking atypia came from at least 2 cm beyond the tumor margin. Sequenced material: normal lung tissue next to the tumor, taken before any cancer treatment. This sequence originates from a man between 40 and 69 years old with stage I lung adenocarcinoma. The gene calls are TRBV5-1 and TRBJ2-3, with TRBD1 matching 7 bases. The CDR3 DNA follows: TGCGCCAGCAGCATTGACAGGGCCACAGATACGCAGTATTTT. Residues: CASSIDRATDTQYF.